The present T cell receptor beta chain was sequenced within a study of blood T cell repertoires in COVID-19. Across the whole study: Specimens from acute and convalescent COVID-19 originated in the United States, Italy and Spain.

Authors' processing steps: Reference gene primers were amplified, and this amplification served to estimate nucleated cell counts. This table comes from immunoSEQ multiplex PCR, and its TCRdb copy is limited to in-frame clones, with some not included. The V and J calls and clone size come from that table; D and trimming were worked out from the DNA. The repertoire consists of around 150,000 clones, with around 85% occurring once and the leading ten covering 3% to 4%. This clone was seen more than once but under ten times. This receptor was obtained from a human donor with acute or convalescent COVID-19. The donor label of this sample is uncertain. The sample consisted of peripheral blood.

The CDR3 DNA sequence: TGCGCCAGCAGCCAACGGTCTTCGGGTGAAGCTTTCTTT. Amino acids: CASSQRSSGEAFF. The rearrangement joins TRBV4-1 to TRBJ1-1; D ambiguous. Germline loops: CDR1 MGHRA, CDR2 YSYEKL. This CDR3 is built from 13 residues. V dropped 2 bases and J dropped 7 bases, with 11 bases sitting between them.